The 27 T cell receptor beta chains listed next were all sequenced from one sample in a study of T cell responses to AZD1222 COVID-19 vaccine. Using immunoSEQ multiplex PCR, the repertoire was profiled, and TCRdb retains in-frame clones only, with some absent. In the table there are about 120,000 clones, around 92% of which are singletons. The material was peripheral blood, obtained on day 0 of AZD1222 vaccination. These receptors were taken from an adult in good health.

The chain employs TRBV6-5 and TRBJ2-7; no clear D gene. Germline lookup yields CDR1 MNHEY and CDR2 SVGAGI. With 7 bases removed from V and 5 bases from J, the gap between germline ends came to 18 bases. CDR3 length equals 14 residues. The CDR3 loop is CASTPTGPFDEQYF. The DNA of the CDR3 is TGTGCCAGCACCCCCACCGGGCCATTCGACGAGCAGTACTTC.

V usage is TRBV27 and J usage is TRBJ2-3; no reliable D call. Germline V gene lookup returns CDR1 MNHEY and CDR2 SMNVEV (reference sequence). The germline V and J ends were trimmed by 0 bases and 2 bases, with 9 bases remaining between them. This CDR3 region has 15 residues. The CDR3 bases are TGTGCCAGCAGTTTATCGATGGTGATCACAGATACGCAGTATTTT. Translated: CASSLSMVITDTQYF.

V is TRBV2 and J is TRBJ2-5; 10 nucleotides agree with TRBD2. Germline loops: CDR1 SNHLY, CDR2 FYNNEI. V shed 6 bases and J 0 bases; nucleotides not matched to a gene: 10. CDR3 length: 17 residues. The CDR3 coding sequence is TGTGCCAGCAGCCCTCCGTGGCTAGCGGGGGACCAAGAGACCCAGTACTTC. This translates into CASSPPWLAGDQETQYF. Combining the CDR3 with reference TRBV2 and TRBJ2-5 gives the whole variable domain EPEVTQTPSHQVTQMGQEVILRCVPISNHLYFYWYRQILGQKVEFLVSFYNNEISEKSEIFDDQFSVERPDGSNFTLKIRSTKLEDSAMYFCASSPPWLAGDQETQYFGPGTRLLVL.

This clone appeared once. The chain links TRBV6-5 to TRBJ2-1; weak D call: TRBD1 (6 bases). Germline V lookup: CDR1 MNHEY, CDR2 SVGAGI. V was cut by 4 bases and J by 4 bases, with 8 bases left in between. The CDR3 loop spans 13 amino acids. The CDR3 reads CASSSQGYNEQFF. In DNA, the CDR3 is TGTGCCAGCAGTTCACAGGGATACAATGAGCAGTTCTTC.

This clone was recorded once. V is TRBV11-2 and J is TRBJ1-2; 10 bases are shared with TRBD1. J gave up 0 bases and V 8 bases, and 15 bases lay outside the gene matches. Germline-derived CDR1 and CDR2 are SGHAT and FQNNGV. The CDR3 runs 18 residues. The CDR3 here is CASSGPGQGKAANYGYTF. CDR3 DNA sequence: TGTGCCAGCTCCGGGCCGGGACAGGGGAAAGCCGCTAACTATGGCTACACCTTC.

This clone was counted many times. This chain links TRBV29-1 with TRBJ2-7; D gene uncertain. Trimming removed 5 bases from V and 7 bases from J, with 9 bases in between. This CDR3 has 10 amino acids. The germline V gene has CDR1 SQVTM and CDR2 ANQGSEA. For the CDR3, the DNA is TGCAGCGTTACCTTAGGGGAGCAGTACTTC. This encodes CSVTLGEQYF.

The rearrangement joins TRBV6-5 to TRBJ2-2, with D hard to call. This CDR3 has 14 amino acids. Trimming removed 8 bases at V and 4 bases at J, with 14 bases between. The germline V gene has CDR1 MNHEY and CDR2 SVGAGI. The CDR3 loop is CASQRQSGTGELFF. The DNA of the CDR3 is TGTGCCAGCCAGAGGCAATCGGGCACCGGGGAGCTGTTTTTT.

This chain joins TRBV29-1 and TRBJ1-4, with TRBD1 identical over 8 bases. This CDR3 has 15 amino acids. Germline CDR1 and CDR2: SQVTM and ANQGSEA. J was trimmed by 7 bases and V by 5 bases; bases with no gene match: 12. Written as DNA, the CDR3 is TGCAGCGTTCTGGACAGGGACGCTTCCTCTGAAAAACTGTTTTTT. Translating it yields CSVLDRDASSEKLFF.

To note about this clone: Distinct nucleotide sequences in the sample also encode this CDR3. The chain is built from TRBV19 and TRBJ1-5; no firm D call. Looked up from germline, CDR1 is LNHDA and CDR2 is SQIVND (reference sequence). V gave up 3 bases and J gave up 0 bases, with 9 bases separating them. The CDR3 runs to 15 residues. CDR3 DNA sequence: TGTGCCAGTAGTATCGGTGAAAATAGCAATCAGCCCCAGCATTTT. Protein sequence: CASSIGENSNQPQHF. The full variable domain, completed using reference TRBV19 and TRBJ1-5, is DGGITQSPKYLFRKEGQNVTLSCEQNLNHDAMYWYRQDPGQGLRLIYYSQIVNDFQKGDIAEGYSVSREKKESFPLTVTSAQKNPTAFYLCASSIGENSNQPQHFGDGTRLSIL.

This chain joins TRBV4-3 and TRBJ1-2, with no clear D. V was pared by 0 bases and J by 0 bases, with 8 bases between. The CDR3 totals 15 residues. Germline V gives CDR1 LGHNA, CDR2 YSLEER. The CDR3 coding sequence is TGCGCCAGCAGCCAAGATGTGCCCACTAACTATGGCTACACCTTC. Amino acid sequence: CASSQDVPTNYGYTF.

The rearrangement uses TRBV11-2 and TRBJ2-7; 8 nucleotides align to TRBD2. The CDR3 is 15 residues long. V shed 5 bases, J shed 5 bases, and the junction held 11 bases outside the gene matches. Germline lookup yields CDR1 SGHAT and CDR2 FQNNGV. The CDR3 reads CASSTQRGGAHEQYF. The CDR3 DNA is TGTGCCAGCAGCACCCAACGGGGGGGGGCCCACGAGCAGTACTTC. Together with reference TRBV11-2 and TRBJ2-7, the CDR3 gives the full variable domain: EAGVAQSPRYKIIEKRQSVAFWCNPISGHATLYWYQQILGQGPKLLIQFQNNGVVDDSQLPKDRFSAERLKGVDSTLKIQPAKLEDSAVYLCASSTQRGGAHEQYFGPGTRLTVT.

The chain recombines TRBV5-8 with TRBJ2-7, with TRBD2 matching over 8 bases. J lost 5 bases, V lost 3 bases, and 4 bases had no gene match. From germline, CDR1 is SGHTS and CDR2 YDEGEE. The CDR3 is 13 residues long. CDR3 residues: CASSSSSGNEQYF. For the CDR3, the DNA is TGTGCCAGCAGCTCGAGTAGCGGGAACGAGCAGTACTTC.

This chain connects TRBV2 to TRBJ1-5, with D possibly being TRBD1 (5 bases). The V gene lost 3 bases and the J gene lost 0 bases, with 12 bases spanning the gap. There are 16 residues in the CDR3. Germline values: CDR1 SNHLY, CDR2 FYNNEI. CDR3 amino acids: CASSETRQNSNQPQHF. For the CDR3, the DNA is TGTGCCAGCAGTGAGACTAGACAGAATAGCAATCAGCCCCAGCATTTT.

Only a few counts were recorded for this clone. This chain connects TRBV12-3 or TRBV12-4 to TRBJ1-5; D gene unclear. The CDR3 is 13 residues long. Trimming shortened V by 1 base and J by 6 bases, and 7 bases separated the two germline ends. The DNA of the CDR3 is TGTGCCAGCAGTTTAGTTTTCAGTCAGCCCCAGCATTTT. Protein sequence: CASSLVFSQPQHF.

The chain couples TRBV6-5 to TRBJ2-7; D is unresolved. The CDR3 consists of 13 residues. The V end was cut by 5 bases, the J end by 3 bases, with 11 bases between. The germline V gene encodes CDR1 MNHEY and CDR2 SVGAGI. CDR3 coding DNA: TGTGCCAGCAGTCCCCGGAACAGCTACGAGCAGTACTTC. It codes for CASSPRNSYEQYF.

This clone is a singleton in its sample. CDR3 nucleotide sequence: TGTGCCAGCAGTTATGGGCAGGGTAGTCAGCCCCAGCATTTT. The encoded protein is CASSYGQGSQPQHF. The rearrangement joins TRBV6-2 or TRBV6-3 to TRBJ1-5, with TRBD1 as a possible D gene (5 bases). The CDR3 is made up of 14 amino acids. Germline CDR1 MNHEY, CDR2 SVGEGT. V lost 3 bases and J lost 6, with 12 bases in between.

This clone was found once. The rearrangement links TRBV18 to TRBJ1-3; 8 nucleotides agree with TRBD1. Trimming took 3 bases from V and 2 from J; bases not matched to a gene: 6. Germline V lookup: CDR1 KGHSH, CDR2 LQKENI. This CDR3 has 16 residues. The CDR3 is CASSPAGTGAGNTIYF. The CDR3, as DNA: TGTGCCAGCTCACCCGCCGGGACAGGAGCTGGAAACACCATATATTTT.

The chain links TRBV10-3 to TRBJ2-3; D is uncertain. The V and J ends lost 7 bases and 0 bases respectively, with 8 bases between them. Germline CDR1 ENHRY, CDR2 SYGVKD. This CDR3 comprises 13 residues. The CDR3 reads CAINSGSTDTQYF. CDR3 in DNA: TGTGCCATCAATAGTGGAAGCACAGATACGCAGTATTTT.

V gene TRBV21-1 combines with J gene TRBJ1-2; the listed D gene, TRBD1, was not tested against the DNA. TRBV21-1 is described as a pseudogene. The CDR3 has 17 amino acids. The CDR3 spells CASSVSSPGQEIYGYTF. For the CDR3, the DNA is TGTGCCAGCAGCGTATCCTCGCCGGGACAGGAAATCTATGGCTACACCTTC.

This sequence joins TRBV28 and TRBJ2-7, with D possibly matching TRBD2 (5 bases). V gave up 4 bases and J gave up 7 bases, with 14 bases separating them. The CDR3 sequence is 13 residues long. In germline, CDR1 is MDHEN, CDR2 SYDVKM. CDR3 nucleotide sequence: TGTGCCAGCAGTTCAACCACACCGGGGGAGCAGTACTTC. Its protein product is CASSSTTPGEQYF.

This chain uses TRBV2 with TRBJ2-5, with TRBD1 identical over 8 bases. Germline CDR1 reads SNHLY; CDR2 reads FYNNEI. The V and J ends lost 5 bases and 5 bases, in that order; junction bases with no gene match: 7. The CDR3 length is 14 residues. CDR3 DNA: TGTGCCAGCAGTTCGGACAGGGTTTGGGAGACCCAGTACTTC. It specifies CASSSDRVWETQYF.

The V call is TRBV28, the J call TRBJ2-1, with unresolved D. The CDR3 contains 13 residues. CDR1 is MDHEN, CDR2 SYDVKM, per germline. The ends were cut back, 2 bases at V and 10 bases at J, with 12 bases in the middle. The CDR3 reads CASSLQVRLEQFF. In DNA form, the CDR3 reads TGTGCCAGCAGTTTACAGGTTCGGTTGGAGCAGTTCTTC.

V and J are TRBV18 and TRBJ1-6, with D possibly being TRBD1 (6 bases). Germline V gene sequence: CDR1 KGHSH, CDR2 LQKENI. CDR3 length equals 14 residues. Trimming shortened V by 3 bases and J by 5 bases, and 8 bases separated the two germline ends. The CDR3 nucleotides are TGTGCCAGCTCACCTTGGACAGATAATTCACCCCTCCACTTT. This encodes CASSPWTDNSPLHF.

This clone came up once. The V and J genes are TRBV5-6 and TRBJ2-7; D not certain. Germline V gives CDR1 SGHDT, CDR2 YYEEEE. V lost 0 bases, J lost 6 bases, and 13 bases lay in between. The CDR3 has 14 amino acids. CDR3 nucleotide sequence: TGTGCCAGCAGCTTGGCCATCGGTTTAGTCGAGCAGTACTTC. It is translated as CASSLAIGLVEQYF.

This clone showed up just a few times. The chain combines TRBV5-4 with TRBJ1-2, with D maybe TRBD1 (5 bases). The CDR3 consists of 15 residues. CDR1 SGHNT and CDR2 YYREEE come from the germline V gene (reference sequence). Trimming removed 1 base from V and 3 bases from J, with 13 bases in between. The CDR3, as DNA: TGTGCCAGCAGCTTGAGCGGGACCGCCTACTATGGCTACACCTTC. Its translation: CASSLSGTAYYGYTF.

V gene TRBV7-9 combines with J gene TRBJ1-2; no clear D. Trimming took off 3 bases at V and 4 bases at J, with 6 bases between the two ends. CDR1 is SEHNR, CDR2 FQNEAQ, per germline (reference sequence). This CDR3 spans 12 amino acids. In nucleotides, the CDR3 is TGTGCCAGCAGCTTTCTGAGCTATGGCTACACCTTC. Translated: CASSFLSYGYTF.

The CDR3 bases are TGCGCCAGCAGCCAAGAATTAGGACAGGTAATTCACGAGCAGTACTTC. It encodes CASSQELGQVIHEQYF. J is TRBJ2-7 and V is TRBV4-1; 7 nucleotides agree with TRBD1. This CDR3 has 16 residues. Trimming took 0 bases from V and 5 from J; bases not matched to a gene: 10. From germline, CDR1 is MGHRA and CDR2 YSYEKL.